A single sample gave rise to the 8 T cell receptor beta chains below, sequenced in a study of T cells in localized non-small cell lung cancer. The table came from immunoSEQ multiplex PCR; TCRdb's copy has only in-frame clones and leaves some out. The profile shows around 50,000 clones, just over 85% of them singletons. The material was peripheral blood, obtained before any cancer treatment. The source of these receptors is a woman between 35 and 75 years old with stage I lung adenocarcinoma.

This sequence joins TRBV9 and TRBJ2-5; D ambiguous. The V end lost 0 bases, the J end lost 0 bases, and 15 bases lay between the germline ends. The V gene's germline CDR1 is SGDLS and CDR2 YYNGEE. The CDR3 sequence is 17 residues long. The CDR3 bases are TGTGCCAGCAGCGTAGAGAAGTTAGCTATGTACCAAGAGACCCAGTACTTC. It is translated as CASSVEKLAMYQETQYF.

This clone was seen only a few times. The chain uses TRBV13 and TRBJ2-1, with TRBD2 matching 13 bases. Germline V lookup: CDR1 PRHDT, CDR2 FYEKMQ (reference sequence). The CDR3 contains 19 residues. V lost 5 bases and J lost 5; bases outside the gene matches: 15. Written as DNA, the CDR3 is TGTGCCAGCAGCCCTCAGACTAGCGGGGGGACTGACTTACACAATGAGCAGTTCTTC. As protein: CASSPQTSGGTDLHNEQFF. Together with reference TRBV13 and TRBJ2-1, the CDR3 gives the full variable domain: AAGVIQSPRHLIKEKRETATLKCYPIPRHDTVYWYQQGPGQDPQFLISFYEKMQSDKGSIPDRFSAQQFSDYHSELNMSSLELGDSALYFCASSPQTSGGTDLHNEQFFGPGTRLTVL.

This clone was detected a few times. CDR3 loop: CASSPREGSSNQPQHF. The CDR3 bases are TGTGCCAGTAGTCCCCGGGAGGGAAGTAGCAATCAGCCCCAGCATTTT. The rearrangement joins TRBV19 to TRBJ1-5, with unresolved D. Trimming left V 5 bases short and J 0 bases short, with 14 bases between. CDR1 is LNHDA, CDR2 SQIVND, per germline (reference sequence). This CDR3 spans 16 amino acids.

The J gene is TRBJ1-1, the V gene TRBV7-2; no firm D call. Trimming shortened V by 3 bases and J by 7 bases, and 12 bases separated the two germline ends. CDR1 and CDR2 (germline): SGHTA, FQGNSA. CDR3 length: 13 residues. The CDR3 sequence is CASSLPGQREAFF. CDR3 DNA sequence: TGTGCCAGCAGCTTGCCCGGCCAACGTGAAGCTTTCTTT. Variable domain in full (rest from reference TRBV7-2 and TRBJ1-1): GAGVSQSPSNKVTEKGKDVELRCDPISGHTALYWYRQSLGQGLEFLIYFQGNSAPDKSGLPSDRFSAERTGGSVSTLTIQRTQQEDSAVYLCASSLPGQREAFFGQGTRLTVV.

This clone was counted once. The chain links TRBV9 to TRBJ2-3, with TRBD2 matching over 8 bases. The germline CDR1 and CDR2 sequences are SGDLS and YYNGEE. The CDR3 sequence is 15 residues long. Losses at the gene ends were 0 bases for V and 3 bases for J; bases not matched to a gene: 3. The CDR3 coding sequence is TGTGCCAGCAGCGTAGGTAGCGGGGCTACAGATACGCAGTATTTT. Translation: CASSVGSGATDTQYF.

The rearrangement uses TRBV27 and TRBJ2-1, with a possible D match to TRBD1 (5 bases). V gave up 3 bases and J gave up 0 bases, with 6 bases separating them. The germline gives CDR1 MNHEY, CDR2 SMNVEV (reference sequence). There are 14 residues in the CDR3. The chain's CDR3 is CASSLTASYNEQFF. The CDR3 region has the DNA TGTGCCAGCAGTTTGACAGCCTCCTACAATGAGCAGTTCTTC.

This chain connects TRBV7-2 to TRBJ1-3; D unresolved. This CDR3 contains 17 residues. Germline V CDR1 and CDR2: SGHTA, FQGNSA. Trimming took 1 base from V and 3 from J, leaving 16 bases between them. The CDR3 loop is CASSLGLARTYGNTIYF. CDR3 sequence (DNA): TGTGCCAGCAGCTTAGGCCTGGCCAGGACTTATGGAAACACCATATATTTT.

The chain joins TRBV6-1 to TRBJ2-1; 14 bases are a match to TRBD2. The trim removed 8 bases at V and 7 bases at J, leaving 4 bases unmatched. Germline-derived CDR1 and CDR2 are MNHNS and SASEGT. The CDR3 runs 14 residues. The CDR3 protein is CASLTSGGANEQFF. CDR3 nucleotides: TGTGCCAGCCTGACTAGCGGGGGGGCAAATGAGCAGTTCTTC.